This is a list of T cell receptor beta chains from one sample in a study of shared clonotypes between healthy human individuals. Measured with immunoSEQ multiplex PCR; TCRdb has only the in-frame clones, and not every one. The table lists around 1.1 million clones, about 80% of them singletons. The sequencing sample was made of memory CD4+ T cells from PBMCs. The receptors here all came from a man younger than 35 in good health. Some clones in this sample may be carry-over from other donors' samples. CDR3s include the opening cysteine and the closing phenylalanine or tryptophan. The D gene is left open where the match is weak. Rows give clone size only sometimes, using once, few, many, or a class for an expanded clone.

NA	TRBD2	15	TRBV28	TRBJ2-1	TGTGCCAGCATACCGGGGGGAGTGTCCTACAATGAGCAGTTCTTC	CASIPGGVSYNEQFF
NA	TRBD2	14	TRBV7-6	TRBJ2-1	TGTGCCAGCAGCTTAGGGACTAGCGGGAGGCTGGAGTTCTTC	CASSLGTSGRLEFF
NA	TRBD2	14	TRBV9	TRBJ2-4	TGTGCCAGCAGCGTAGAGGCGGGGGAAAACATTCAGTACTTC	CASSVEAGENIQYF
NA	TRBD1	14	TRBV28	TRBJ1-5	TGTGCCAGCAGCCCGGACAGGGGTAGTCAGCCCCAGCATTTT	CASSPDRGSQPQHF
NA	TRBD1	15	TRBV7-6	TRBJ2-2	TGTGCCAGCAGCTTGGCCGGGGACAGCCGTAGGGAGCTGTTTTTT	CASSLAGDSRRELFF
NA	NA	12	TRBV9	TRBJ1-2	TGTGCCAGCAGTAGGGACCACTATGGCTACACCTTC	CASSRDHYGYTF
few	NA	17	TRBV4-1	TRBJ1-4	TGCGCCAGCAGCCAAGGGTCCCCTGCGGGAGATAATGAAAAACTGTTTTTT	CASSQGSPAGDNEKLFF
few	TRBD2	14	TRBV4-1	TRBJ2-7	TGCGCCAGCAGCCCGGGGCTAGCGGGAGTCGAGCAGTACTTC	CASSPGLAGVEQYF
NA	TRBD2	11	TRBV20-1	TRBJ2-5	TGCAGCCAGCGGGAGGAAGAGACCCAGTACTTC	CSQREEETQYF
NA	TRBD2	17	TRBV9	TRBJ2-5	TGTGCCAGCAGCGTAGGGCTAGCGGGGGAAATCCAAGAGACCCAGTACTTC	CASSVGLAGEIQETQYF
NA	NA	17	TRBV4-1	TRBJ2-1	TGCGCCAGCAGCCAAGGATTAGCGCAGAGCTCCTACAATGAGCAGTTCTTC	CASSQGLAQSSYNEQFF
NA	NA	14	TRBV5-4	TRBJ2-3	TGTGCCAGCAGCTCGCCTGGGGGCACAGATACGCAGTATTTT	CASSSPGGTDTQYF
NA	NA	15	TRBV5-1	TRBJ2-2	TGCGCCAGCAGCTTGGTGACTAGGGACACCGGGGAGCTGTTTTTT	CASSLVTRDTGELFF
few	TRBD1	16	TRBV5-6	TRBJ2-2	TGTGCCAGCAGCCGCCGGGACAGGGGAAGGGCCGGGGAGCTGTTTTTT	CASSRRDRGRAGELFF
NA	TRBD1	15	TRBV6-1	TRBJ2-7	TGTGCCAGCAGTGTCCCCAGGGGGTCCTCATACGAGCAGTACTTC	CASSVPRGSSYEQYF
NA	NA	14	TRBV10-3	TRBJ2-7	TGTGCCATCAGAGCCGGGACGGAAAGCTACGAGCAGTACTTC	CAIRAGTESYEQYF
NA	NA	14	TRBV28	TRBJ1-2	TGTGCCAGCAGTGCCACGGCAGGGTTCTATGGCTACACCTTC	CASSATAGFYGYTF
NA	NA	13	TRBV6-1	TRBJ2-5	TGTGCCAGCACCCAAGACGAAGGGGAGACCCAGTACTTC	CASTQDEGETQYF
few	TRBD2	15	TRBV7-3	TRBJ2-3	TGTGCCAGCAGCCGAAGCGGGAGAGACACAGATACGCAGTATTTT	CASSRSGRDTDTQYF
NA	TRBD2	14	TRBV6-1	TRBJ2-3	TGTGCCAGCAGTGAAAGTTTGGGGGGGGATACGCAGTATTTT	CASSESLGGDTQYF
NA	NA	14	TRBV7-8	TRBJ1-1	TGTGCCAGCAGTTGGGCCCTCATGAACACTGAAGCTTTCTTT	CASSWALMNTEAFF
once	TRBD1	13	TRBV15	TRBJ1-1	TGTGCCACCAGCATGGGACAGGGGGTTCCGGCTTTCTTT	CATSMGQGVPAFF
NA	TRBD1	15	TRBV7-2	TRBJ1-5	TGTGCCAGCAGGTTAACGGGACAGAGCAATCAGCCCCAGCATTTT	CASRLTGQSNQPQHF
NA	NA	16	TRBV5-1	TRBJ2-5	TGCGCCAGCAGCTTCCGTGGCAGCCCCGCCGGGGAGACCCAGTACTTC	CASSFRGSPAGETQYF
NA	TRBD1	14	TRBV18	TRBJ2-5	TGTGCCAGCTCACGGCGACAGGGAAGAGAGACCCAGTACTTC	CASSRRQGRETQYF
NA	NA	13	TRBV7-2	TRBJ2-2	TGTGCCAGCAGCCCCTTTTCCGCCGGGGAGCTGTTTTTT	CASSPFSAGELFF
NA	TRBD2	16	TRBV6-1	TRBJ2-5	TGTGCCAGCAGTGCCGGACTAGCGGGAGGGACGGAGACCCAGTACTTC	CASSAGLAGGTETQYF
NA	NA	15	TRBV6-1	TRBJ1-4	TGTGCCAGCAGTCTGAATTCCAGGGCTTTCGTAAAACTGTTTTTT	CASSLNSRAFVKLFF
NA	NA	12	TRBV6-5	TRBJ1-1	TGTGCCAGCAGGTCAGGGACAACTGAAGCTTTCTTT	CASRSGTTEAFF
NA	NA	14	TRBV19	TRBJ2-5	TGTGCCAGTAGTATAACGAATAGGGGGGAGACCCAGTACTTC	CASSITNRGETQYF
NA	TRBD1	13	TRBV19	TRBJ1-1	TGTGCCAGTAGTTCCCGACAGGGCGCTGAAGCTTTCTTT	CASSSRQGAEAFF
NA	TRBD1	13	TRBV5-1	TRBJ2-1	TGCGCCAGCAGCGGGGGACAGGGTACTGAGCAGTTCTTC	CASSGGQGTEQFF
NA	NA	17	TRBV28	TRBJ2-1	TGTGCCAGCAGTGCTCCACCTGGGAAACAGGGGAGGAATGAGCAGTTCTTC	CASSAPPGKQGRNEQFF
NA	TRBD1	16	TRBV5-1	TRBJ2-7	TGCGCCAGCAGCCCGGATGGGGACAGCCCTTCCTACGAGCAGTACTTC	CASSPDGDSPSYEQYF
NA	NA	14	TRBV4-1	TRBJ1-1	TGCGCCAGCAGGCGACAGTCGATGAACACTGAAGCTTTCTTT	CASRRQSMNTEAFF